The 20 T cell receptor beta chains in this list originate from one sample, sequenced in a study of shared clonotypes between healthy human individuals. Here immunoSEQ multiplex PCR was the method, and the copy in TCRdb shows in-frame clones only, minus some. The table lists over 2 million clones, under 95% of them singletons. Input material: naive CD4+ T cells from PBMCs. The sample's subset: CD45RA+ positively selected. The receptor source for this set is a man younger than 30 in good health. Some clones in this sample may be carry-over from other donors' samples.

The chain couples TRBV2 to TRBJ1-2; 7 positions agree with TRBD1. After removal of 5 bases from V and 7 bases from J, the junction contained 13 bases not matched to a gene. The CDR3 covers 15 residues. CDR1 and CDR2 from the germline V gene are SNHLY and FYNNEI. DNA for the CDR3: TGTGCCAGCAGTTTGGAAGGGGGCGTAGAATCTGGCTACACCTTC. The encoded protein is CASSLEGGVESGYTF.

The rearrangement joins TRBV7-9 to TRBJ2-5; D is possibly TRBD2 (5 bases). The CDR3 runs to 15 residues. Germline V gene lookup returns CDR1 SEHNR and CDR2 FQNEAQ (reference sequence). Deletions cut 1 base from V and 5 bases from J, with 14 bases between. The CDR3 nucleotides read TGTGCCAGCAGCTTAGGGAGGCTGGAGGCGGAGACCCAGTACTTC. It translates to CASSLGRLEAETQYF.

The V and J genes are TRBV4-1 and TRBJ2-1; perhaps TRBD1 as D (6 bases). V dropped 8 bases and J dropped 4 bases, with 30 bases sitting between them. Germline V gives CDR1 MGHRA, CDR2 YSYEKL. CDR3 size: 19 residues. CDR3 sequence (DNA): TGCGCCAGCGGCGCCGTCCTTTCATTATTCAGGGGACGATACAATGAGCAGTTCTTC. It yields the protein CASGAVLSLFRGRYNEQFF.

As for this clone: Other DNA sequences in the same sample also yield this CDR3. The CDR3 loop reads CASSSPGTGSYEQYF. The CDR3 DNA is TGTGCCAGCAGTTCTCCCGGGACGGGCTCCTACGAGCAGTACTTC. V is TRBV28 and J is TRBJ2-7; the D gene could be TRBD1 or TRBD2 (5 bases each). Germline values: CDR1 MDHEN, CDR2 SYDVKM. V lost 4 bases to trimming and J lost 0 bases, with 13 bases between them. The CDR3 loop spans 15 amino acids. Together with reference TRBV28 and TRBJ2-7, the CDR3 gives the full variable domain: DVKVTQSSRYLVKRTGEKVFLECVQDMDHENMFWYRQDPGLGLRLIYFSYDVKMKEKGDIPEGYSVSREKKERFSLILESASTNQTSMYLCASSSPGTGSYEQYFGPGTRLTVT.

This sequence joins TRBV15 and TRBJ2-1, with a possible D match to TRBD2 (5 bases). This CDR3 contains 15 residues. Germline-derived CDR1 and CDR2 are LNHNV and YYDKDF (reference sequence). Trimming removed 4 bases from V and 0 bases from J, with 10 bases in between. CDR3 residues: CATSMSAVSYNEQFF. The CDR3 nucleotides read TGTGCCACCAGCATGTCAGCGGTCTCCTACAATGAGCAGTTCTTC.

In DNA form, the CDR3 reads TGCGCCAGCAGCCACCCTAGCGAGGGGGATACGCAGTATTTT. Translating gives CASSHPSEGDTQYF. J is TRBJ2-3 and V is TRBV4-3, with D tentatively TRBD2 (6 bases). V was cut by 3 bases and J by 6 bases, with 13 bases left in between. Germline CDR1 LGHNA, CDR2 YSLEER. This CDR3 is 14 amino acids long.

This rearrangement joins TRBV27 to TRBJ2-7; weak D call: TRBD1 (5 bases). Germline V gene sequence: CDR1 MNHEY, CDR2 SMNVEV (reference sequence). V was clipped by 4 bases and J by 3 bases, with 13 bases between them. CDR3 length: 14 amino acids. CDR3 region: CASSSPNRIYEQYF. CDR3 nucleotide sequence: TGTGCCAGCAGTTCCCCGAACAGGATCTACGAGCAGTACTTC.

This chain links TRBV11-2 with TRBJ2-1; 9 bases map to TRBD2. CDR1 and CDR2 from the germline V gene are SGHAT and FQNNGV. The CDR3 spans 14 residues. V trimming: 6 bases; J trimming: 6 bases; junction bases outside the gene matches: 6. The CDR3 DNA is TGTGCCAGCAGTCAGCGGGAGGCGGGCAATGAGCAGTTCTTC. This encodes CASSQREAGNEQFF.

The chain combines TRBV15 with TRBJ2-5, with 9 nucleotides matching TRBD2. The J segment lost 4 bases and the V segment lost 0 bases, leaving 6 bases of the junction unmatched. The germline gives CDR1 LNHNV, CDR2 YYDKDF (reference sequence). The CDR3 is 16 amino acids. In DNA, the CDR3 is TGTGCCACCAGCAGAGATCGAGGTAGCGGGAGAGAGACCCAGTACTTC. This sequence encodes CATSRDRGSGRETQYF.

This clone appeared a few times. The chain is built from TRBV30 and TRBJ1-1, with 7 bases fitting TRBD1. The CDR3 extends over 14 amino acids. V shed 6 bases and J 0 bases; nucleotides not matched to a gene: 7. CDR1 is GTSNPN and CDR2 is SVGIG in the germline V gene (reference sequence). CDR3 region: CACARDSLNTEAFF. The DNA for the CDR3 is TGTGCCTGCGCGAGGGACAGCTTGAACACTGAAGCTTTCTTT.

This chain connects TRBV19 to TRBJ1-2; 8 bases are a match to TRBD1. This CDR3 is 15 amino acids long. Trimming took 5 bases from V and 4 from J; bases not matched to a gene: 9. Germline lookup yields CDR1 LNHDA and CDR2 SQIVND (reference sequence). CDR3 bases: TGTGCCAGTAGTGCCAGGGACAGGAGGTTCTATGGCTACACCTTC. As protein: CASSARDRRFYGYTF. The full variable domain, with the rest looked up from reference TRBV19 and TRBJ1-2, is DGGITQSPKYLFRKEGQNVTLSCEQNLNHDAMYWYRQDPGQGLRLIYYSQIVNDFQKGDIAEGYSVSREKKESFPLTVTSAQKNPTAFYLCASSARDRRFYGYTFGSGTRLTVV.

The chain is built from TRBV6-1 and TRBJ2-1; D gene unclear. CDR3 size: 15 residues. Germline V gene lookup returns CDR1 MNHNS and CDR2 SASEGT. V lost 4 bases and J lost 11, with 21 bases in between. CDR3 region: CASSGSPYHNEKQFF. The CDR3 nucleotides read TGTGCCAGCAGTGGATCACCTTACCACAATGAGAAGCAGTTCTTC.

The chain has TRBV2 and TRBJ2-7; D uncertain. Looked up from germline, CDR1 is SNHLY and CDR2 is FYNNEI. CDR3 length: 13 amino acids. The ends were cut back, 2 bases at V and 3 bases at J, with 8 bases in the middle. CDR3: CASSEIGFYEQYF. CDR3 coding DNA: TGTGCCAGCAGTGAAATAGGGTTCTACGAGCAGTACTTC. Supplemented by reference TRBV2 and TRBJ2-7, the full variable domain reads EPEVTQTPSHQVTQMGQEVILRCVPISNHLYFYWYRQILGQKVEFLVSFYNNEISEKSEIFDDQFSVERPDGSNFTLKIRSTKLEDSAMYFCASSEIGFYEQYFGPGTRLTVT.

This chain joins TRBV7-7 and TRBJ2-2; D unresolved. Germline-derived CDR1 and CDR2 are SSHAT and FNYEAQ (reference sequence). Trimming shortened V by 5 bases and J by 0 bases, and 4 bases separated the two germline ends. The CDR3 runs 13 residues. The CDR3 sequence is CASSPTNTGELFF. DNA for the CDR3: TGTGCCAGCAGCCCTACGAACACCGGGGAGCTGTTTTTT.

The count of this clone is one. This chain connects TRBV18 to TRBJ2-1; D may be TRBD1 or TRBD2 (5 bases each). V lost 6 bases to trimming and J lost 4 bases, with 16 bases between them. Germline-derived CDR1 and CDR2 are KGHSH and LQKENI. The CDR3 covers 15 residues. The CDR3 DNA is TGTGCCAGCTCCCAGGGTAGCGTCGGGTACAATGAGCAGTTCTTC. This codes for CASSQGSVGYNEQFF.

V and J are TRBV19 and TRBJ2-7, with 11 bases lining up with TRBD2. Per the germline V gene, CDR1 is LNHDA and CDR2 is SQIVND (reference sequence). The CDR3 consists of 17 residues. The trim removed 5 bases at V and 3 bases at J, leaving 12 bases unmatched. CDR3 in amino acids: CASSPQDSGRALYEQYF. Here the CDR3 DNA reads TGTGCCAGTAGTCCCCAGGATAGCGGGAGGGCCCTCTACGAGCAGTACTTC.

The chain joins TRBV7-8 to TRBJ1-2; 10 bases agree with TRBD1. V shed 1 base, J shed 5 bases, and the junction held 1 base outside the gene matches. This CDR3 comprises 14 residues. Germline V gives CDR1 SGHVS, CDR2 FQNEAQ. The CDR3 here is CASSLGDRGYGYTF. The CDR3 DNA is TGTGCCAGCAGCTTAGGGGACAGGGGATATGGCTACACCTTC.

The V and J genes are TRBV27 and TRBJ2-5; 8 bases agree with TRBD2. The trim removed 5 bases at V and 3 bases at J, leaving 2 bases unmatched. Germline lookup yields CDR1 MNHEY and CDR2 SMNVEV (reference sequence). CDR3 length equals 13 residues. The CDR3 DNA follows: TGTGCCAGCAGTCAGCGGGAGAAAGAGACCCAGTACTTC. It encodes CASSQREKETQYF.

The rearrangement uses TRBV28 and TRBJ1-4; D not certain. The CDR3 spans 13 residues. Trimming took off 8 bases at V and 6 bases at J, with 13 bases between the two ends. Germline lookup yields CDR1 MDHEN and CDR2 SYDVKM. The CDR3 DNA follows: TGTGCCAGCCTAGGACGGATAGATGAAAAACTGTTTTTT. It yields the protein CASLGRIDEKLFF.

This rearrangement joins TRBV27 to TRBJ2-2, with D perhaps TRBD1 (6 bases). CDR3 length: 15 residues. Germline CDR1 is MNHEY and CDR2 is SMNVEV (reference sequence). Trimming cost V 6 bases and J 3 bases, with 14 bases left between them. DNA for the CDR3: TGTGCCAGCAGCCGCATCACAGGGTACACCGGGGAGCTGTTTTTT. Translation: CASSRITGYTGELFF.